This T cell receptor beta chain was sequenced for a study of stem cell transplantation in POMP-related autoinflammatory disease. Study-level background: Defective thymoproteasomes were hypothesized to impair CD8+ T-cell positive selection. After transplant, neutrophils and platelets showed 100% graft donor chimerism through one year. Study outcomes and limitations: A trend toward lower repertoire diversity and greater clonality appeared in every analyzed T-cell subset of PRAID patients.

The CDR3 covers 12 residues. Trimming removed 4 bases from V and 5 bases from J, with 8 bases in between. From germline, CDR1 is MGHRA and CDR2 YSYEKL. As to this clone: Its specificity is unknown.

Produced via immunoSEQ multiplex PCR; TCRdb's table is partial and in-frame only. Here the sample spans tens of thousands of clones, around 90% being singletons. The rearrangement links TRBV4-1 to TRBJ2-5; no clear D gene. The clonotype was recovered from a human patient with POMP-related autoinflammation and immune dysregulation (PRAID). Part of the T cells may come from the graft donor. The sample was CD4+ T cells from PBMCs, taken after stem cell transplantation. CDR3 sequence: CASSRNMETQYF. The DNA of the CDR3 is TGCGCCAGCAGCCGGAACATGGAGACCCAGTACTTC.